The clone carrying this TCR beta chain came up many times. Its antigen remains unknown. This entry belongs to a study of T cells in Graves' hyperthyroidism and ophthalmopathy. Study overall: The initial diagnosis was the point when peripheral blood was collected, ahead of any treatment.

Broader study findings: In blood, most of the thyroid clonotypes expanded above 0.001 were also present. Model predictions of ophthalmopathy came a median around 6.5 months before onset.

RNA transcripts were the template for amplifying TCR beta CDR3 regions. HTBI primers were the set used in a first-round RT-PCR of the TCR CDR3. A single record per CDR3 protein comes from TCRdb applying MiXCR to the multiplex PCR reads. The repertoire holds roughly 660,000 distinct CDR3 sequences, 15% to 20% seen once, with 15% to 17% in the top ten. A patient was excluded if there was uncontrolled infection, other autoimmune disease, pregnancy or lactation. Trimming left V 0 bases short and J 1 base short, with 7 bases between. The CDR3 runs to 15 residues. Per germline, CDR1 LNHNV and CDR2 YYDKDF (reference sequence).

The specimen sequenced was blood. The J gene is TRBJ1-3, the V gene TRBV15, with D hard to call. This TCR was sampled from a man in his fifties with Graves' hyperthyroidism. CDR3 in amino acids: CATSRDQMSGNTIYF. DNA of the CDR3: TGTGCCACCAGCAGAGACCAGATGTCTGGAAACACCATATATTTT.